Given below is one TCR beta chain in context. Its antigen is undetermined. The CDR3 runs to 14 residues. Trimming took 10 bases from V and 1 from J, leaving 17 bases between them. Per the germline V gene, CDR1 is SGHNT and CDR2 is YYREEE (reference sequence). The data originate from a study of lymphopenia after photon versus proton radiotherapy. Whole-study results and caveats: After the lymphocyte nadir, photon-treated repertoires showed oligoclonal expansion, especially of CD8+ Temra cells. Proton therapy kept repertoires fairly stable, unlike photons, which gained effector/memory cells. Only patients who died were analyzed for survival; proton advantage is unproven.

Method: immunoSEQ multiplex PCR; TCRdb's copy keeps in-frame clones and lacks some. The table records roughly 150,000 clones, around nine tenths of them present only once. J is TRBJ2-5 and V is TRBV5-4, with D perhaps matching TRBD2 (5 bases). The material was peripheral blood, obtained from a patient treated with photon-based radiotherapy. The receptor was derived from a man between 45 and 60 years old with gastric cancer. The CDR3 region has the DNA TGTGCCTTCCTAGAGGGCGGTACCCAAGAGACCCAGTACTTC. Residues: CAFLEGGTQETQYF.